This passage covers 27 T cell receptor beta chains from one sample sequenced in a study of T-cell memory formation after mild COVID-19. TCRdb fed the 5' RACE reads into MiXCR, producing one record per CDR3 protein. The sample shows roughly 170,000 distinct CDR3 sequences, approximately 18% of them seen only once. The material sequenced was PBMCs or a T cell subset sorted from them (not recorded which). Receptors originate from a man between 18 and 35 years old who had mild COVID-19 (a few samples of this study predate the infection). Cell type and time point are not known.

This clonotype turned up a few times. The V and J genes are TRBV7-2 and TRBJ1-4; no definite D call. Trimming stripped 1 base from V and 7 bases from J, with 10 bases between. This CDR3 spans 14 amino acids. Germline V gene data show CDR1 as SGHTA and CDR2 as FQGNSA. DNA of the CDR3: TGTGCCAGCAGCTTAGTTTCAGCGGCTGAAAAACTGTTTTTT. It specifies CASSLVSAAEKLFF.

This chain joins TRBV20-1 and TRBJ2-2; 7 positions match TRBD2. This CDR3 has 16 amino acids. CDR1 is DFQATT, CDR2 SNEGSKA, per germline (reference sequence). The V segment lost 4 bases and the J segment 0 bases; nucleotides outside the gene matches: 8. CDR3 DNA: TGCAGTGCTACGATATTCGGGGGGACGAACACCGGGGAGCTGTTTTTT. It encodes CSATIFGGTNTGELFF.

This clonotype was seen at least ten times. V is TRBV11-2 and J is TRBJ1-2; D unresolved. Germline lookup yields CDR1 SGHAT and CDR2 FQNNGV. Deletions cut 5 bases from V and 5 bases from J, with 9 bases between. There are 12 residues in the CDR3. CDR3 region: CASSQYEYGYTF. The CDR3 nucleotides are TGTGCCAGCAGCCAGTATGAGTATGGCTACACCTTC.

This clonotype was counted between two and nine times. The chain recombines TRBV19 with TRBJ2-2, with 12 bases aligning to TRBD1. The CDR3 totals 16 residues. Germline CDR1 reads LNHDA; CDR2 reads SQIVND (reference sequence). With 7 bases clipped from V and 5 bases from J, the junction kept 8 bases outside the gene matches. The CDR3 is CASKGQGAQRTGELFF. CDR3 DNA sequence: TGTGCCAGTAAGGGACAGGGGGCTCAGAGGACCGGGGAGCTGTTTTTT.

This clonotype was recorded a few times. V gene TRBV11-2 combines with J gene TRBJ1-2; TRBD1 might be the D (5 bases). V lost 2 bases, J lost 6 bases, and 13 bases lay in between. Germline CDR1 SGHAT, CDR2 FQNNGV. The CDR3 length is 14 residues. CDR3 loop: CASSLTPGRDGYTF. Here the CDR3 DNA reads TGTGCCAGCAGCTTAACCCCAGGGAGGGATGGCTACACCTTC.

The rearrangement joins TRBV5-5 to TRBJ2-5; perhaps D is TRBD1 or TRBD2 (5 bases each). Looked up from germline, CDR1 is SGHKS and CDR2 is YYEKEE (reference sequence). The CDR3 length is 13 residues. V lost 4 bases, J lost 5 bases, and 12 bases lay in between. As DNA, the CDR3 is TGTGCCAGCAGCCCGGGGCAGCCGGAGACCCAGTACTTC. Amino acid sequence: CASSPGQPETQYF.

This clonotype appeared once. J is TRBJ1-5 and V is TRBV20-1; D is possibly TRBD1 (6 bases). V lost 5 bases and J 6 bases, leaving 14 bases between the germline ends. The CDR3 loop spans 13 amino acids. From germline, CDR1 is DFQATT and CDR2 SNEGSKA (reference sequence). The CDR3 DNA sequence: TGCAGTGCTGGCACACAGGGTTCTCAGCCCCAGCATTTT. It specifies CSAGTQGSQPQHF.

The chain couples TRBV4-2 to TRBJ2-3; D is perhaps TRBD2 (5 bases). CDR1 is LGHNA, CDR2 YNFKEQ, per germline. V was trimmed by 1 base and J by 1 base, leaving 9 bases between them. The CDR3 spans 15 residues. CDR3 sequence reads: CASSQVEDRTDTQYF. CDR3 in DNA: TGTGCCAGCAGCCAAGTGGAGGACCGCACAGATACGCAGTATTTT.

The chain employs TRBV11-1 and TRBJ1-4; 8 bases fit TRBD1. The trim removed 6 bases at V and 7 bases at J, leaving 7 bases unmatched. The germline V gene encodes CDR1 SGHAT and CDR2 FQDESV (reference sequence). This CDR3 contains 14 residues. CDR3 nucleotides: TGTGCCAGCAGGCGACAGGGGAGAGGTGAAAAACTGTTTTTT. It translates to CASRRQGRGEKLFF.

The sample holds a few counts of this clonotype. This chain uses TRBV2 with TRBJ2-7; maybe TRBD2 (6 bases). V lost 7 bases, J lost 7 bases, and 17 bases lay in between. This CDR3 is built from 13 residues. CDR1 is SNHLY and CDR2 is FYNNEI in the germline V gene. The CDR3 spells CASKGTLLLEQYF. The DNA of the CDR3 is TGTGCCAGCAAAGGGACTCTACTATTGGAGCAGTACTTC. The whole variable domain, remainder taken from reference TRBV2 and TRBJ2-7, is EPEVTQTPSHQVTQMGQEVILRCVPISNHLYFYWYRQILGQKVEFLVSFYNNEISEKSEIFDDQFSVERPDGSNFTLKIRSTKLEDSAMYFCASKGTLLLEQYFGPGTRLTVT.

CDR3 protein: CASSTRQNYGYTF. In DNA, the CDR3 is TGTGCCAGCAGCACCCGGCAAAACTATGGCTACACCTTC. V is TRBV11-2 and J is TRBJ1-2; D gene uncertain. CDR1 is SGHAT, CDR2 FQNNGV, per germline. This CDR3 is 13 amino acids long. Trimming removed 5 bases from V and 2 bases from J, with 9 bases in between.

This clonotype appeared a few times. The chain is built from TRBV7-2 and TRBJ2-1; possibly TRBD1 for D (6 bases). Germline CDR1 and CDR2: SGHTA and FQGNSA. The CDR3 runs 14 residues. V was cut by 5 bases and J by 3 bases, with 11 bases left in between. CDR3 nucleotide sequence: TGTGCCAGCAGCCGGCAACAGGGCTACAATGAGCAGTTCTTC. This encodes CASSRQQGYNEQFF.

The V call is TRBV12-3 or TRBV12-4, the J call TRBJ2-1; a weak D match, TRBD1 (6 bases). V dropped 6 bases and J dropped 13 bases, with 22 bases sitting between them. The CDR3 contains 14 residues. CDR3 bases: TGTGCCAGCAGCGGTAACAGGGATTCGGAGACCCAGTTCTTC. Its protein product is CASSGNRDSETQFF.

This clonotype showed up just a few times. The chain has TRBV20-1 and TRBJ2-2; D gene ambiguous. Per the germline V gene, CDR1 is DFQATT and CDR2 is SNEGSKA (reference sequence). The CDR3 totals 14 residues. V lost 5 bases, J lost 0 bases, and 10 bases lay in between. CDR3 loop: CSAYAASNTGELFF. CDR3 nucleotides: TGCAGTGCTTATGCAGCTTCGAACACCGGGGAGCTGTTTTTT.

The chain employs TRBV7-6 and TRBJ2-5; 7 nucleotides match TRBD1. V shed 5 bases and J 4 bases; nucleotides not matched to a gene: 4. Germline CDR1 is SGHVS and CDR2 is FNYEAQ. CDR3 size: 13 residues. CDR3 region: CASSVTGVETQYF. Written as DNA, the CDR3 is TGTGCCAGCAGCGTTACAGGGGTAGAGACCCAGTACTTC.

This clonotype showed up just a few times. As DNA, the CDR3 is TGTGCCAGCAGCCAAGCCCCCGCACGTCATCATGGAAAACTGTTTTTT. Its translation: CASSQAPARHHGKLFF. J is TRBJ1-4 and V is TRBV3-1; the D is unclear. This CDR3 spans 16 amino acids. The germline gives CDR1 LGHDT, CDR2 YNNKEL (reference sequence). Trimming removed 1 base at V and 10 bases at J, with 19 bases between.

This chain uses TRBV25-1 with TRBJ1-1; D may be TRBD1 (6 bases). The CDR3 has 17 amino acids. Germline V gene data show CDR1 as MGHDK and CDR2 as SYGVNS. Trimming pared 5 bases from V and 6 bases from J, leaving 25 bases between. CDR3 sequence: CASSSNSGALYGAEAFF. The CDR3, as DNA: TGTGCCAGCAGTTCTAATTCAGGGGCGCTGTATGGCGCTGAAGCTTTCTTT.

The chain recombines TRBV27 with TRBJ1-2, with 8 bases matching TRBD1. Germline lookup yields CDR1 MNHEY and CDR2 SMNVEV (reference sequence). The J segment lost 7 bases and the V segment lost 5 bases, leaving 6 bases of the junction unmatched. This CDR3 is 13 amino acids long. This chain's CDR3 is CASSTQGAIGYTF. The CDR3 DNA reads as TGTGCCAGCAGTACCCAGGGGGCCATTGGCTACACCTTC.

This clonotype occurred a few times. V gene TRBV20-1 combines with J gene TRBJ2-5; D could derive from TRBD1 or TRBD2 (6 bases each). CDR1 and CDR2 from the germline V gene are DFQATT and SNEGSKA (reference sequence). This CDR3 has 14 residues. Trimming shortened V by 1 base and J by 1 base, and 10 bases separated the two germline ends. For the CDR3, the DNA is TGCAGTGCTAGAGTGCCGGGGGCCCAAGAGACCCAGTACTTC. It yields the protein CSARVPGAQETQYF.

The chain employs TRBV7-2 and TRBJ2-5; no definite D call. Trimming took 5 bases from V and 4 from J, leaving 8 bases between them. CDR1 SGHTA and CDR2 FQGNSA come from the germline V gene. This CDR3 is 12 amino acids long. The CDR3 region is CASSIHRETQYF. The CDR3 DNA is TGTGCCAGCAGCATACATCGAGAGACCCAGTACTTC.

The V call is TRBV7-3, the J call TRBJ1-1; D remains ambiguous. The CDR3 is 13 residues long. Germline V lookup: CDR1 SGHTA, CDR2 FQGTGA. V lost 5 bases and J lost 5, with 12 bases in between. This CDR3 reads CASSRSGETEAFF. In nucleotides, the CDR3 is TGTGCCAGCAGCCGATCGGGAGAGACTGAAGCTTTCTTT. The full variable domain, completed using reference TRBV7-3 and TRBJ1-1, is GAGVSQTPSNKVTEKGKYVELRCDPISGHTALYWYRQSLGQGPEFLIYFQGTGAADDSGLPNDRFFAVRPEGSVSTLKIQRTERGDSAVYLCASSRSGETEAFFGQGTRLTVV.

V gene TRBV30 combines with J gene TRBJ1-1; D is undetermined. This CDR3 is built from 14 residues. The germline V and J ends were trimmed by 2 bases and 1 base, with 11 bases remaining between them. Germline V gene data show CDR1 as GTSNPN and CDR2 as SVGIG (reference sequence). In DNA, the CDR3 is TGTGCCTGGAGTTTTTTGGGTCAGAACACTGAAGCTTTCTTT. This encodes CAWSFLGQNTEAFF.

This clonotype was counted a few times. The V and J genes are TRBV7-2 and TRBJ2-6; maybe TRBD1 (5 bases). V was clipped by 1 base and J by 4 bases, with 8 bases between them. The CDR3 consists of 15 residues. Germline assignment: CDR1 SGHTA and CDR2 FQGNSA. CDR3 in DNA: TGTGCCAGCAGCTTAGTGGGGCCCGGGGCCAACGTCCTGACTTTC. This sequence encodes CASSLVGPGANVLTF.

This clonotype has a handful of counts. CDR3 sequence reads: CASSSYRDTQYF. The CDR3 DNA reads as TGTGCCAGCAGCTCCTACAGAGATACGCAGTATTTT. The rearrangement links TRBV7-2 to TRBJ2-3, with D hard to call. CDR3 length: 12 amino acids. CDR1 and CDR2 from the germline V gene are SGHTA and FQGNSA. Trimming removed 4 bases from V and 5 bases from J, with 7 bases in between.

This clonotype was picked up one time. The V and J genes are TRBV19 and TRBJ2-3; TRBD2 agrees at 10 bases. The length of the CDR3 is 13 residues. After removal of 5 bases from V and 8 bases from J, the junction contained 4 bases not matched to a gene. CDR1 and CDR2 from the germline V gene are LNHDA and SQIVND (reference sequence). Here the CDR3 reads CASSSASGGTQYF. The CDR3 DNA is TGTGCCAGTAGTTCCGCTAGCGGGGGTACGCAGTATTTT.

The V and J genes are TRBV9 and TRBJ2-7, with a possible D match to TRBD1 (5 bases). This CDR3 has 13 amino acids. V lost 3 bases to trimming and J lost 2 bases, with 9 bases between them. CDR1 is SGDLS and CDR2 is YYNGEE in the germline V gene. CDR3 loop: CASSGGPTYEQYF. Written as DNA, the CDR3 is TGTGCCAGCAGCGGGGGCCCTACCTACGAGCAGTACTTC.

DNA of the CDR3: TGCAGTGCTCTCTCAGGGGTCGATGGCTACACCTTC. Its translation: CSALSGVDGYTF. The chain recombines TRBV20-1 with TRBJ1-2; maybe TRBD1 (6 bases). V was shortened by 5 bases and J by 6 bases, with 13 bases between the two germline ends. Germline CDR1 is DFQATT and CDR2 is SNEGSKA (reference sequence). The CDR3 covers 12 residues.